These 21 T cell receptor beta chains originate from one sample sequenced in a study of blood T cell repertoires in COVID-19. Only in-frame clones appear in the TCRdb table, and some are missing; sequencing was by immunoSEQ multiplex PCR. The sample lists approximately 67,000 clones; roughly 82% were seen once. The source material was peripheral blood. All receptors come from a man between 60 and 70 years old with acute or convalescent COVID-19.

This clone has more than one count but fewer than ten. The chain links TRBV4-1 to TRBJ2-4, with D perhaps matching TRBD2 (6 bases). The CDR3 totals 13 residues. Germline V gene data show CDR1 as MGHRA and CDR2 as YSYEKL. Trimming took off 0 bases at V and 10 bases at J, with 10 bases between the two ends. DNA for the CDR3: TGCGCCAGCAGCCAAGAACTAGCTGGGATTCAGTACTTC. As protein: CASSQELAGIQYF.

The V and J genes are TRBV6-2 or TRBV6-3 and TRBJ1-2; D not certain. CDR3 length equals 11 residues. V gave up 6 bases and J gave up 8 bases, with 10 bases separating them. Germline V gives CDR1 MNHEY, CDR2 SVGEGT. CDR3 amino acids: CASSPRQGYTF. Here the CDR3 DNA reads TGTGCCAGCAGCCCCAGGCAAGGCTACACCTTC.

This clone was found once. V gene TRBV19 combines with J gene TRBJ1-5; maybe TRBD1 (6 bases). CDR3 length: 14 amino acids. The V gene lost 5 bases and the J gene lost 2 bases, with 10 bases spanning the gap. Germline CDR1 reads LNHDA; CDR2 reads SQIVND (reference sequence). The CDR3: CASSLQGGNQPQHF. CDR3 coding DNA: TGTGCCAGTAGTTTACAGGGCGGCAATCAGCCCCAGCATTTT. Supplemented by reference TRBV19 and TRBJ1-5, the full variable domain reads DGGITQSPKYLFRKEGQNVTLSCEQNLNHDAMYWYRQDPGQGLRLIYYSQIVNDFQKGDIAEGYSVSREKKESFPLTVTSAQKNPTAFYLCASSLQGGNQPQHFGDGTRLSIL.

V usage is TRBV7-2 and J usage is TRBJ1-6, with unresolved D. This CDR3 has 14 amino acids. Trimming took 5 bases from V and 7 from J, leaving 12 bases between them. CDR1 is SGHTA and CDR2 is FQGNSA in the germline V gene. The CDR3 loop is CASSEQRRNSPLHF. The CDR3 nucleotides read TGTGCCAGCAGCGAACAGAGACGGAATTCACCCCTCCACTTT.

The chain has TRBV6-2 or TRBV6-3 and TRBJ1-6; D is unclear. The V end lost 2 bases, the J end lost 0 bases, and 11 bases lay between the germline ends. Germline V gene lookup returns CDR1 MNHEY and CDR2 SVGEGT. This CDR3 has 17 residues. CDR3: CASSYGTGSSYNSPLHF. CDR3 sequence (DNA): TGTGCCAGCAGTTACGGTACGGGAAGCTCCTATAATTCACCCCTCCACTTT.

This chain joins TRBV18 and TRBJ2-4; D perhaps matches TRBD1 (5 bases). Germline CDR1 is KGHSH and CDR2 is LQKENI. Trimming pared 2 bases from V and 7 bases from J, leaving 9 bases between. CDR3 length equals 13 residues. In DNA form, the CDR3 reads TGTGCCAGCTCACCAACCAGGGTGAACATTCAGTACTTC. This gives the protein CASSPTRVNIQYF.

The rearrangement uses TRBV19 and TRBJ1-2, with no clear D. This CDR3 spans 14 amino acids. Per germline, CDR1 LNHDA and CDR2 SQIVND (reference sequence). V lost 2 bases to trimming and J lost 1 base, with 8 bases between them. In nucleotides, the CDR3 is TGTGCCAGTAGTATATCCGGAGTTAACTATGGCTACACCTTC. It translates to CASSISGVNYGYTF.

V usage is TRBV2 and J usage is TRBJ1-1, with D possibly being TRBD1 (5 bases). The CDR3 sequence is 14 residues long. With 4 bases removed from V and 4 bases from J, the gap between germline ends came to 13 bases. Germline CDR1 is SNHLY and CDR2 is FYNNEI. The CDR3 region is CASSVRLRGTEAFF. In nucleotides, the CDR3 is TGTGCCAGCAGTGTTCGGCTTAGGGGCACTGAAGCTTTCTTT.

The CDR3 reads CATSDETGAGANVLTF. The CDR3 nucleotides are TGTGCCACCAGTGACGAGACAGGGGCCGGGGCCAACGTCCTGACTTTC. This chain links TRBV24-1 with TRBJ2-6, with TRBD1 matching 8 bases. CDR1 is KGHDR and CDR2 is SFDVKD in the germline V gene. The CDR3 is 16 amino acids. V shed 4 bases, J shed 4 bases, and the junction held 5 bases outside the gene matches.

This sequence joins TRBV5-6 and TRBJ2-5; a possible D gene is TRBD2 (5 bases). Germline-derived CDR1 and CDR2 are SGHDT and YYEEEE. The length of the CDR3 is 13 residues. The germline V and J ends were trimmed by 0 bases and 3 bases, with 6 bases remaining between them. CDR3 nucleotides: TGTGCCAGCAGCTTGGTTAGCGAAGAGACCCAGTACTTC. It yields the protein CASSLVSEETQYF.

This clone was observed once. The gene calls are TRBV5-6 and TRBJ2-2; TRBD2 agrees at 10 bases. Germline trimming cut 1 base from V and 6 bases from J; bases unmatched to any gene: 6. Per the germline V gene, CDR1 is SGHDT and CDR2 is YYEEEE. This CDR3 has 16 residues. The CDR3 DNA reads TGTGCCAGCAGCTTGAGCGGGGGGGCCAGTGCCGGGGAGCTGTTTTTT. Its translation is CASSLSGGASAGELFF.

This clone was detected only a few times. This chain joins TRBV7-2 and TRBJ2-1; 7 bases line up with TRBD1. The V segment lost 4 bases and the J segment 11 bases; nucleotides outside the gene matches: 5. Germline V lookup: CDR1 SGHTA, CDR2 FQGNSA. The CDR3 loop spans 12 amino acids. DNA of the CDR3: TGTGCCAGCAGCTCAGGACAGGTACAGCAGTTCTTC. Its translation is CASSSGQVQQFF.

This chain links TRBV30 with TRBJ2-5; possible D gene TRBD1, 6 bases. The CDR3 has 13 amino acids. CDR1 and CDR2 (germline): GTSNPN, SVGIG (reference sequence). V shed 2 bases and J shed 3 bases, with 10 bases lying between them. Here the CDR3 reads CAWSRQEKETQYF. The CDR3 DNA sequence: TGTGCCTGGAGTCGACAGGAGAAAGAGACCCAGTACTTC.

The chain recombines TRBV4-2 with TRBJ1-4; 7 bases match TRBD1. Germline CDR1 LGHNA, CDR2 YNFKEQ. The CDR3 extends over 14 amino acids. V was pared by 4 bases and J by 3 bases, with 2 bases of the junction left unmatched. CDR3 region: CASSPGTANEKLFF. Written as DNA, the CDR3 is TGTGCCAGCAGCCCTGGGACAGCTAATGAAAAACTGTTTTTT.

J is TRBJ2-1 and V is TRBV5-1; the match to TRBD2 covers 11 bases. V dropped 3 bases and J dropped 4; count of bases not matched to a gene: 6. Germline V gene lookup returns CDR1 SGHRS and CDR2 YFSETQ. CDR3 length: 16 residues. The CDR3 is CASSSVSGGEYNEQFF. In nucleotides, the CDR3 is TGCGCCAGCAGCTCCGTTAGCGGGGGGGAATACAATGAGCAGTTCTTC.

The CDR3 reads CSVHGYSQAGGGTQYF. The DNA of the CDR3 is TGCAGCGTTCACGGATATAGTCAGGCGGGCGGAGGTACGCAGTATTTT. This chain links TRBV29-1 with TRBJ2-3; possibly TRBD2 for D (5 bases). The CDR3 loop spans 16 amino acids. Trimming removed 5 bases from V and 8 bases from J, with 26 bases in between. From germline, CDR1 is SQVTM and CDR2 ANQGSEA.

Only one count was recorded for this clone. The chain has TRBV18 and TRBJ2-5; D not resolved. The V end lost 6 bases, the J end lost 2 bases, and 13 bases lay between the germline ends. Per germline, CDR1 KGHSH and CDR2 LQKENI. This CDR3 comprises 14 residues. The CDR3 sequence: CASSRARVQETQYF. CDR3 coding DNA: TGTGCCAGCTCCCGAGCTAGAGTGCAAGAGACCCAGTACTTC.

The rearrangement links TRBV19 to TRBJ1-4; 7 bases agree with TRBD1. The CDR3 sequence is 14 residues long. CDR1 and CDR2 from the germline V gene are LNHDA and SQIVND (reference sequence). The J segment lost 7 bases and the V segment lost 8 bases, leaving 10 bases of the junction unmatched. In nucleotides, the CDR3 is TGTGCCAGTCACAAGGAAGGGGGCCGTGAAAAACTGTTTTTT. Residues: CASHKEGGREKLFF. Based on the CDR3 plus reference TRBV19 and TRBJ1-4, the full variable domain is DGGITQSPKYLFRKEGQNVTLSCEQNLNHDAMYWYRQDPGQGLRLIYYSQIVNDFQKGDIAEGYSVSREKKESFPLTVTSAQKNPTAFYLCASHKEGGREKLFFGSGTQLSVL.

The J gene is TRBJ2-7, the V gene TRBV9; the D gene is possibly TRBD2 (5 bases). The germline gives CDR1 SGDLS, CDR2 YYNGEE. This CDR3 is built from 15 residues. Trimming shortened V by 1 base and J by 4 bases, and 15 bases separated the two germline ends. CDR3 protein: CASSVSGSYSYEQYF. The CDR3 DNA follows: TGTGCCAGCAGCGTAAGCGGCAGCTATTCGTACGAGCAGTACTTC.

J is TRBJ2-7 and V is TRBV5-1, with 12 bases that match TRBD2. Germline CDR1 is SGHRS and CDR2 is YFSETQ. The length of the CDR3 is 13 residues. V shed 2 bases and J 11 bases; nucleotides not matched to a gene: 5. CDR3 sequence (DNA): TGCGCCAGCAGCTTTTCTAGCGGGGGGGCTAAGTACTTC. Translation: CASSFSSGGAKYF.

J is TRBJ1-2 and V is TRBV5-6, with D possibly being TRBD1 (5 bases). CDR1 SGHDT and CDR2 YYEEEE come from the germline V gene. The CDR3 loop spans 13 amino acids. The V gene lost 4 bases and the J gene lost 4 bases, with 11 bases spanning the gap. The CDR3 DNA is TGTGCCAGCAGCCCTGGACATTCCTATGGCTACACCTTC. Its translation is CASSPGHSYGYTF.